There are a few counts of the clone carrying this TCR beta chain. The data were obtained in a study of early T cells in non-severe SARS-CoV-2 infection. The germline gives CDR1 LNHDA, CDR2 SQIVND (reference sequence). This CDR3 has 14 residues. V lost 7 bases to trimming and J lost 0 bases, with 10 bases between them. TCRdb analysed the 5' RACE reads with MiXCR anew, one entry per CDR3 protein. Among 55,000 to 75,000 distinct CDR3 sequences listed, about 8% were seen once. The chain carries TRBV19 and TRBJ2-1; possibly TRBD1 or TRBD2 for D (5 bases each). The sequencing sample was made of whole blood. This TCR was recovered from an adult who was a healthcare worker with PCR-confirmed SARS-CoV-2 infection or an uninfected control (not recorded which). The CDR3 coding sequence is TGTGCCAGTATGGGACCTGCCTCCTACAATGAGCAGTTCTTC. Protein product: CASMGPASYNEQFF.